These 21 T cell receptor beta chains originate from one sample sequenced in a study of long-term antiretroviral therapy in people with HIV. The authors ran the immunoSEQ assay, v3.0, at survey level. Sequencing was performed with immunoSEQ multiplex PCR; in TCRdb, only in-frame clones are kept and a portion is missing. The sample has about 21,000 clones; approximately 79% are singletons. Material: unsorted PBMCs, obtained 1.7 to 1.8 years before starting antiretroviral therapy. The receptors come from a woman in her thirties or forties with HIV.

The V call is TRBV14, the J call TRBJ2-1; 12 positions match TRBD2. V trimming: 2 bases; J trimming: 4 bases; junction bases outside the gene matches: 6. In germline, CDR1 is SGHDN, CDR2 FVKESK. The CDR3 sequence is 17 residues long. CDR3 DNA: TGTGCCAGCAGCCAATTTCTAGCGGGGGGGAATTACAATGAGCAGTTCTTC. Translated: CASSQFLAGGNYNEQFF.

V gene TRBV4-3 combines with J gene TRBJ1-1; a possible D gene is TRBD1 (5 bases). Germline loops: CDR1 LGHNA, CDR2 YSLEER. V lost 4 bases, J lost 11 bases, and 23 bases lay in between. This CDR3 has 15 amino acids. The CDR3 region is CASSLSVGTVSPAFF. In DNA form, the CDR3 reads TGCGCCAGCAGCCTTAGCGTCGGGACGGTCTCCCCCGCTTTCTTT.

The J gene is TRBJ1-1, the V gene TRBV5-1; no firm D call. V was shortened by 0 bases and J by 3 bases, with 9 bases between the two germline ends. Germline CDR1 reads SGHRS; CDR2 reads YFSETQ. The CDR3 has 14 residues. The CDR3 loop reads CASSLGYGDTEAFF. The CDR3 DNA reads as TGCGCCAGCAGCTTGGGGTATGGGGACACTGAAGCTTTCTTT.

The chain links TRBV7-9 to TRBJ1-5, with 7 nucleotides matching TRBD1. This CDR3 spans 14 amino acids. Germline V gene sequence: CDR1 SEHNR, CDR2 FQNEAQ (reference sequence). Trimming took 5 bases from V and 2 from J; bases not matched to a gene: 3. This CDR3 is CASSSGQGNQPQHF. CDR3 sequence (DNA): TGTGCCAGCAGCAGTGGACAGGGCAATCAGCCCCAGCATTTT.

This clone was seen only a few times. This chain uses TRBV7-9 with TRBJ2-7; possible D gene TRBD2, 6 bases. V was pared by 3 bases and J by 2 bases, with 8 bases between. CDR3 size: 13 residues. Germline loops: CDR1 SEHNR, CDR2 FQNEAQ (reference sequence). Written as DNA, the CDR3 is TGTGCCAGCAGCTTTGGCGGGGCCTACGAGCAGTACTTC. It yields the protein CASSFGGAYEQYF.

The V and J genes are TRBV2 and TRBJ1-5; 8 bases line up with TRBD1. CDR1 and CDR2 from the germline V gene are SNHLY and FYNNEI. The CDR3 is made up of 14 amino acids. V dropped 6 bases and J dropped 10; count of bases not matched to a gene: 11. For the CDR3, the DNA is TGTGCCAGCAGCTCCGGACAGGGACATCTCCCCCAGCATTTT. Translated, it gives CASSSGQGHLPQHF. The full variable domain, in which reference TRBV2 and TRBJ1-5 provide the parts outside the CDR3, is EPEVTQTPSHQVTQMGQEVILRCVPISNHLYFYWYRQILGQKVEFLVSFYNNEISEKSEIFDDQFSVERPDGSNFTLKIRSTKLEDSAMYFCASSSGQGHLPQHFGDGTRLSIL.

This clone was counted a few times. This chain uses TRBV5-1 with TRBJ1-2; weak D call: TRBD1 (6 bases). Germline CDR1 and CDR2: SGHRS and YFSETQ. The CDR3 spans 15 residues. Trimming shortened V by 5 bases and J by 4 bases, and 18 bases separated the two germline ends. CDR3 DNA: TGCGCCAGCAGGCGCGCCGAACAGGGATCCTATGGCTACACCTTC. Translating gives CASRRAEQGSYGYTF.

The chain couples TRBV5-4 to TRBJ2-3, with unresolved D. The CDR3 totals 14 residues. Germline values: CDR1 SGHNT, CDR2 YYREEE (reference sequence). V lost 4 bases, J lost 5 bases, and 14 bases lay in between. CDR3: CASSPPADGDTQYF. Written as DNA, the CDR3 is TGTGCCAGCAGCCCGCCAGCAGACGGAGATACGCAGTATTTT.

The chain employs TRBV11-2 and TRBJ1-5, with 7 nucleotides matching TRBD1. Losses at the gene ends were 4 bases for V and 3 bases for J; bases not matched to a gene: 6. Looked up from germline, CDR1 is SGHAT and CDR2 is FQNNGV. CDR3 size: 15 residues. DNA for the CDR3: TGTGCCAGCAGCTCCGGGACAGCATTCAATCAGCCCCAGCATTTT. It yields the protein CASSSGTAFNQPQHF.

The chain couples TRBV7-9 to TRBJ1-6, with a tentative D call TRBD1 (6 bases). CDR1 and CDR2 from the germline V gene are SEHNR and FQNEAQ (reference sequence). This CDR3 is built from 15 residues. Trimming pared 5 bases from V and 6 bases from J, leaving 14 bases between. The CDR3 DNA sequence: TGTGCCAGCAGCCCCCAAGGGGGGGGTAATTCACCCCTCCACTTT. Translation gives CASSPQGGGNSPLHF.

The rearrangement links TRBV7-2 to TRBJ1-2; TRBD1 matches at 8 bases. V shed 5 bases and J 4 bases; nucleotides not matched to a gene: 9. CDR1 and CDR2 (germline): SGHTA, FQGNSA. CDR3 length: 15 residues. For the CDR3, the DNA is TGTGCCAGCAGCCCCACCTTAGGGACAGGCTATGGCTACACCTTC. Its protein product is CASSPTLGTGYGYTF.

This chain uses TRBV10-1 with TRBJ2-7; D tentatively fits TRBD1 or TRBD2 (5 bases each). Looked up from germline, CDR1 is WNHNN and CDR2 is SYGVQD (reference sequence). This CDR3 is built from 13 residues. V lost 5 bases, J lost 6 bases, and 14 bases lay in between. The CDR3 protein is CASSRDPGGEQYF. The CDR3 bases are TGCGCCAGCAGTAGGGACCCCGGTGGCGAGCAGTACTTC.

CDR3 loop: CAIDRGNRYTF. The CDR3 DNA sequence: TGTGCCATCGACAGGGGAAATCGCTACACCTTC. The chain couples TRBV6-6 to TRBJ1-2; TRBD1 aligns across 8 bases. V lost 10 bases to trimming and J lost 9 bases; unmatched junction nucleotides: 7. Germline loops: CDR1 MNHNY, CDR2 SVGAGI (reference sequence). The CDR3 consists of 11 residues.

This clone has more than one count but fewer than ten. This chain connects TRBV5-4 to TRBJ2-7; tentatively, D is TRBD2 (5 bases). This CDR3 is built from 14 residues. V lost 0 bases and J lost 2, with 9 bases in between. The germline gives CDR1 SGHNT, CDR2 YYREEE (reference sequence). The CDR3 DNA is TGTGCCAGCAGCTTGGCCGGGATCCCCTACGAGCAGTACTTC. Its translation is CASSLAGIPYEQYF.

The chain links TRBV4-2 to TRBJ2-1; either TRBD1 or TRBD2 may supply D (6 bases each). The germline V gene encodes CDR1 LGHNA and CDR2 YNFKEQ. With 0 bases removed from V and 5 bases from J, the gap between germline ends came to 17 bases. The CDR3 length is 17 residues. CDR3 sequence: CASSQDAHGGAHNEQFF. Here the CDR3 DNA reads TGTGCCAGCAGCCAAGATGCGCACGGGGGCGCCCACAATGAGCAGTTCTTC.

The chain recombines TRBV7-8 with TRBJ1-4, with unresolved D. From germline, CDR1 is SGHVS and CDR2 FQNEAQ. This CDR3 has 17 amino acids. Trimming stripped 1 base from V and 7 bases from J, with 19 bases between. CDR3 sequence: CASSLGPRDPISEKLFF. Here the CDR3 DNA reads TGTGCCAGCAGCTTAGGGCCCCGGGATCCTATCTCTGAAAAACTGTTTTTT.

The chain couples TRBV5-1 to TRBJ2-1; possibly TRBD2 for D (7 bases). Per the germline V gene, CDR1 is SGHRS and CDR2 is YFSETQ. The length of the CDR3 is 14 residues. V was cut by 0 bases and J by 7 bases, with 11 bases left in between. CDR3 DNA: TGCGCCAGCAGCTTGGGTGGGAGGGGGAATGAGCAGTTCTTC. Its protein is CASSLGGRGNEQFF.

The gene calls are TRBV11-2 and TRBJ2-3; D is possibly TRBD1 (6 bases). The V end was cut by 1 base, the J end by 6 bases, with 26 bases between. This CDR3 region has 19 residues. Germline CDR1 is SGHAT and CDR2 is FQNNGV. The DNA of the CDR3 is TGTGCCAGCAGCTTAGGGGGATGGGGTACAGGGATATCGGCGGATACGCAGTATTTT. This sequence encodes CASSLGGWGTGISADTQYF.

This sequence joins TRBV27 and TRBJ1-2; D is unresolved. The germline gives CDR1 MNHEY, CDR2 SMNVEV (reference sequence). There are 15 residues in the CDR3. Trimming left V 2 bases short and J 6 bases short, with 16 bases between. Here the CDR3 reads CASSLVLGSRDGYTF. In DNA, the CDR3 is TGTGCCAGCAGTTTAGTTTTGGGGAGTCGGGATGGCTACACCTTC.

J is TRBJ1-1 and V is TRBV30; 7 bases line up with TRBD1. Germline V gives CDR1 GTSNPN, CDR2 SVGIG (reference sequence). V shed 3 bases, J shed 6 bases, and the junction held 4 bases outside the gene matches. This CDR3 comprises 12 residues. The CDR3: CAWRGGQPEAFF. CDR3 sequence (DNA): TGTGCCTGGAGGGGGGGACAGCCTGAAGCTTTCTTT.

The gene calls are TRBV18 and TRBJ1-1; perhaps TRBD1 as D (5 bases). Germline assignment: CDR1 KGHSH and CDR2 LQKENI. The CDR3 extends over 16 amino acids. With 6 bases removed from V and 5 bases from J, the gap between germline ends came to 22 bases. The CDR3 region is CASSPPIRGDVTEAFF. For the CDR3, the DNA is TGTGCCAGCTCCCCTCCGATTCGGGGCGATGTTACTGAAGCTTTCTTT.